This T cell receptor beta chain was obtained from a study of CD8+ T cells in alopecia areata. In germline, CDR1 is SNHLY, CDR2 FYNNEI. Trimming left V 7 bases short and J 1 base short, with 8 bases between. CDR3 size: 14 residues. Reverse transcribed after extraction, RNA yielded cDNA as the sequencing template. Profiled with immunoSEQ multiplex PCR; TCRdb holds only in-frame clones, not every one. The table shows about 210,000 clones, with roughly three fifths occurring only once. The treatment denotes: oral pan-JAK inhibitor, 5-10 mg twice daily. This clone was observed a handful of times. Here the sequenced sample was CD4+ T cells sorted from blood, taken at approximately week 45, from a patient treated with tofacitinib. The receptor was isolated from a human donor with alopecia areata. This sequence joins TRBV2 and TRBJ2-6; D gene ambiguous. The DNA for the CDR3 is TGTGCCAGCACGTCCCGTTCTGGGGCCAACGTCCTGACTTTC. The encoded protein is CASTSRSGANVLTF.